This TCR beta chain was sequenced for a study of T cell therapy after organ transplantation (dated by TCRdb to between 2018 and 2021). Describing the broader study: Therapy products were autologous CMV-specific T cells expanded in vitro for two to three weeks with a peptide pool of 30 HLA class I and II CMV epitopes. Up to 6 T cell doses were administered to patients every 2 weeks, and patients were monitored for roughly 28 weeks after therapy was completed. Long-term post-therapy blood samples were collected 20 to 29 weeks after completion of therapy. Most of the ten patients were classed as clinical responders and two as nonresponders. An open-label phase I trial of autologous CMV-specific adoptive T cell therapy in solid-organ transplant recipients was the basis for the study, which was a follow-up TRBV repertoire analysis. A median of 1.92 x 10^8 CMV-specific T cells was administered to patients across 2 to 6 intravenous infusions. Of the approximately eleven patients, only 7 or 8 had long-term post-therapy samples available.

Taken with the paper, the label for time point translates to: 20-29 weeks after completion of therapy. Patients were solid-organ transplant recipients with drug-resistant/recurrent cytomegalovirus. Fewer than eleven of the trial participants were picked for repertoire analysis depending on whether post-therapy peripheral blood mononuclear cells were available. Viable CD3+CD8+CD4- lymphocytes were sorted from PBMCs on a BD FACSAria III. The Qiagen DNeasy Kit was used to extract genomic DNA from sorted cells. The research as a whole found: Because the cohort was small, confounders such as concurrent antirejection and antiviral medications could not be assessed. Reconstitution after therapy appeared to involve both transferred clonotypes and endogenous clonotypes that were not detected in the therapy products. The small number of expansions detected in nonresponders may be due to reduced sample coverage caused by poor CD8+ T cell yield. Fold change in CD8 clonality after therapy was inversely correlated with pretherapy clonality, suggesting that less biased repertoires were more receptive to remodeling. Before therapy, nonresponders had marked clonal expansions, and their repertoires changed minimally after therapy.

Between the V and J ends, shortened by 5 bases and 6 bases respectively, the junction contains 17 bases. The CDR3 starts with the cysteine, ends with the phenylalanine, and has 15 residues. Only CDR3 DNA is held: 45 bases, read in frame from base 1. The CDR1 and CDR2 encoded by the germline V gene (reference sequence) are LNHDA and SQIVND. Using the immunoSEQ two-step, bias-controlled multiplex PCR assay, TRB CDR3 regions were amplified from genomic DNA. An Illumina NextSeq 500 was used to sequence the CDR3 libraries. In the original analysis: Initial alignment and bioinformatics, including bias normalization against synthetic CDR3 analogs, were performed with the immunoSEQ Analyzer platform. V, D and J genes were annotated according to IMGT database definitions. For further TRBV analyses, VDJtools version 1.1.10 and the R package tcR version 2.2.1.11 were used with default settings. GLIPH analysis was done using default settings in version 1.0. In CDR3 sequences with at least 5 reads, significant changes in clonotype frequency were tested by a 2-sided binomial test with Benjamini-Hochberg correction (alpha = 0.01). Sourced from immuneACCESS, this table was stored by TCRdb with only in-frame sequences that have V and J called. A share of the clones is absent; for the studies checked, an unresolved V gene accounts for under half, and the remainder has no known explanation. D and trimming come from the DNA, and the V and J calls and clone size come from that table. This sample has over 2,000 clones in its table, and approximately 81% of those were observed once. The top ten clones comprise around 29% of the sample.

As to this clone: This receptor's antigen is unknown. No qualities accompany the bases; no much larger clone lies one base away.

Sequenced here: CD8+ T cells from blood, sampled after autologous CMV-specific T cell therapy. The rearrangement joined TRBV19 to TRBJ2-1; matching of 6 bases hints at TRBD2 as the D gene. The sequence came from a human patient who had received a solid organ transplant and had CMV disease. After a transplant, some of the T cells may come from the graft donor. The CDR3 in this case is CASSRTLAPSNEQFF. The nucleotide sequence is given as TGTGCCAGTAGTCGTACACTAGCTCCCTCCAATGAGCAGTTCTTC.